This is a list of T cell receptor beta chains from one sample in a study of T cell responses to AZD1222 COVID-19 vaccine. Assay: immunoSEQ multiplex PCR; the TCRdb copy retains only in-frame clones and omits some. The sample is made up of around 140,000 clones, and the top ten hold about 2.2% of it. The specimen was peripheral blood. The receptors here all came from an adult in good health. CDR3s include the opening cysteine and the closing phenylalanine or tryptophan. D genes are given only for firm matches.

d_call j_call v_call cdr3_nt cdr3_aa
TRBD2 TRBJ2-1 TRBV3-1/TRBV3-2 TGTGCCAGCAGCCAAGGCCTAGCGGGTATCAATGAGCAGTTCTTC CASSQGLAGINEQFF
NA TRBJ1-2 TRBV7-8 TGTGCCAGCAGCTTATCGGCGGCTACCTATGGCTACACCTTC CASSLSAATYGYTF
NA TRBJ2-3 TRBV6-5 TGTGCCAGCAGCCAGGGGTGGGGGAGGGATACGCAGTATTTT CASSQGWGRDTQYF
NA TRBJ1-4 TRBV25-1 TGTGCCAGCAGTGATACAGGGCGGAATGAAAAACTGTTTTTT CASSDTGRNEKLFF
TRBD1 TRBJ1-2 TRBV7-9 TGTGCCAGCAGCCAAACAGGACAGGGGGGCGGCTACACCTTC CASSQTGQGGGYTF
NA TRBJ1-1 TRBV11-2 TGTGCCAGCAGCAGCCTGAGGAACACTGAAGCTTTCTTT CASSSLRNTEAFF
NA TRBJ2-2 TRBV6-6 TGTGCCAGCAGTTACTCGGCGGAGGGTCGGACCGGGGAGCTGTTTTTT CASSYSAEGRTGELFF
NA TRBJ1-1 TRBV2 TGTGCCAGCAGTGAGGCTCGGCTGAACACTGAAGCTTTCTTT CASSEARLNTEAFF
TRBD1 TRBJ2-1 TRBV9 TGTGCCAGCAGCGCGGGGACAGGCTCCTACAATGAGCAGTTCTTC CASSAGTGSYNEQFF
TRBD1 TRBJ1-6 TRBV5-4 TGTGCCAGCAGCAACAACAGGGGTGGAAGGGTATCACCCCTCCACTTT CASSNNRGGRVSPLHF
NA TRBJ1-5 TRBV18 TGTGCCAGCTCTCTTAGTGATAGCAATCAGCCCCAGCATTTT CASSLSDSNQPQHF
TRBD1 TRBJ1-1 TRBV5-1 TGCGCCAGCAGCAACACAGGGGCCTCGAACACTGAAGCTTTCTTT CASSNTGASNTEAFF
TRBD1 TRBJ1-1 TRBV6-6 TGTGCCAGCAGGGAAGACAGGGGACACACTGAAGCTTTCTTT CASREDRGHTEAFF
TRBD2 TRBJ2-1 TRBV19 TGTGCCAGTAGTGCGACTAGCGGCTCTTTCAATGAGCAGTTCTTC CASSATSGSFNEQFF
TRBD1 TRBJ1-1 TRBV11-3 TGTGCCAGCACCAAGGACAGGTGGAACACTGAAGCTTTCTTT CASTKDRWNTEAFF
TRBD1 TRBJ1-2 TRBV28 TGTGCCAGCAGACCCCTTTTGGACAGGTCGGACTATGGCTACACCTTC CASRPLLDRSDYGYTF
TRBD2 TRBJ2-3 TRBV10-2 TGCGCCAGCAGGGGGTGGGCTCGGACTAGCGGAGCCCGCACAGATACGCAGTATTTT CASRGWARTSGARTDTQYF
NA TRBJ1-2 TRBV18 TGTGCCAGCTCACCACCGACCGGGAGGACCAGCTATGGCTACACCTTC CASSPPTGRTSYGYTF
NA TRBJ2-7 TRBV6-8 TGTGCCAGCAGTTGCAGGGGGCAGTACTTC CASSCRGQYF
TRBD2 TRBJ2-3 TRBV4-3 TGCGCCAGCAGCCAATATCCTAGCGGGGGTACCCCAGGCGGCACAGATACGCAGTATTTT CASSQYPSGGTPGGTDTQYF
TRBD1 TRBJ1-1 TRBV7-9 TGTGCCAGCAGCACCTGGGACAGGGCGAACACTGAAGCTTTCTTT CASSTWDRANTEAFF
TRBD2 TRBJ2-2 TRBV9 TGTGCCAGCAGCGTGGATAGCGGGGGCCTGGGAACCGGGGAGCTGTTTTTT CASSVDSGGLGTGELFF
NA TRBJ1-2 TRBV4-2 TGTGCCAGCAGCCAAGATCTAAACAACTATGGCTACACCTTC CASSQDLNNYGYTF
NA TRBJ1-4 TRBV30 TGTGCCTGGAGACCGGGGGGCTCCTCTGAAAAACTGTTTTTT CAWRPGGSSEKLFF
NA TRBJ1-6 TRBV19 TGTGCCAGTAGTACGGGACGGTTGAATTCACCCCTCCACTTT CASSTGRLNSPLHF
NA TRBJ1-6 TRBV19 TGTGCCAGTACCACGATAGCCTATAATTCACCCCTCCACTTT CASTTIAYNSPLHF
TRBD1 TRBJ1-4 TRBV19 TGTGCCAGTAGTTCGAGACAGGGGGGAGAAAAACTGTTTTTT CASSSRQGGEKLFF
NA TRBJ2-1 TRBV30 TGTGCCTGGGCCACTGGTGGGTATGAGCAGTTCTTC CAWATGGYEQFF
NA TRBJ2-2 TRBV18 TGTGCCAGCTCACCAGTGACTCCAACTGGGGAGCTGTTTTTT CASSPVTPTGELFF
NA TRBJ1-1 TRBV11-3 TGTGCCAGCAGCTCTGGGTGGGGGACTCCTGAAGCTTTCTTT CASSSGWGTPEAFF
NA TRBJ2-6 TRBV4-3 TGCGCCAGCAGCCAAAGTTGGGGCGTCGTGGGCTCTGGGGCCAACGTCCTGACTTTC CASSQSWGVVGSGANVLTF
NA TRBJ2-1 TRBV4-1 TGCGCCAGCAGCCAAGTTTTCCCGAACAATGAGCAGTTCTTC CASSQVFPNNEQFF
NA TRBJ1-2 TRBV28 TGTGCCAGCAGCCAACCCGGGCCGGGGGCTCATGGCTACACCTTC CASSQPGPGAHGYTF
NA TRBJ2-5 TRBV19 TGTGCCAGTAGTAGGGCCCAAGAGACCCAGTACTTC CASSRAQETQYF
NA TRBJ2-5 TRBV7-2 TGTGCCAGCAGCCCCCAAGAGACCCAGTACTTC CASSPQETQYF
TRBD1 TRBJ1-2 TRBV19 TGTGCCAGTAGTAGTGAACAGGGGGCCCCGAATGGCTACACCTTC CASSSEQGAPNGYTF
NA TRBJ1-2 TRBV28 TGTGCCAGCACCCAGGGGTTGGACTATGGCTACACCTTC CASTQGLDYGYTF
TRBD1 TRBJ2-7 TRBV5-6 TGTGCCAGCAGCCGGATAGGGGACAGTACTTACGAGCAGTACTTC CASSRIGDSTYEQYF
NA TRBJ1-5 TRBV19 TGTGCCAGTAGGGTACAATCTAGCAATCAGCCCCAGCATTTT CASRVQSSNQPQHF
TRBD1 TRBJ1-2 TRBV30 TGTGCCTGGAGTGTACTTGGACAGGGAAGCGGCTACACCTTC CAWSVLGQGSGYTF
TRBD1 TRBJ2-1 TRBV7-9 TGTGCCAGCAGCAGCCCGGGACAGGCCTACAATGAGCAGTTCTTC CASSSPGQAYNEQFF
NA TRBJ1-6 TRBV6-5 TGTGCCAGCAGTTACTCCCGGGACACCAATTCACCCCTCCACTTT CASSYSRDTNSPLHF
NA TRBJ2-3 TRBV9 TGTGCCAGCAGCGTAGACATGAGGAATACGCAGTATTTT CASSVDMRNTQYF
NA TRBJ1-1 TRBV2 TGTGCCAGCAGTGAACCCCAACCATACTTGGTCGGCACTGAAGCTTTCTTT CASSEPQPYLVGTEAFF
TRBD1 TRBJ2-1 TRBV28 TGTGCCAGCAGGCCCATACAGGGGGTGGCCTACAATGAGCAGTTCTTC CASRPIQGVAYNEQFF
NA TRBJ1-4 TRBV4-1 TGCGCCAGCAGCCCAGTAAAGGGAGGGGCGACTAATGAAAAACTGTTTTTT CASSPVKGGATNEKLFF
NA TRBJ1-2 TRBV6-5 TGTGCCGCTAGGCCCGTATTTCCTTACTATGGCTACACCTTC CAARPVFPYYGYTF
NA TRBJ1-3 TRBV18 TGTGCCAGCTCACCTACAGGGTCTGGAAACACCATATATTTT CASSPTGSGNTIYF
NA TRBJ1-1 TRBV30 TGTGCCTGGAGTCATGCAGGGGAAAAATTGAACACTGAAGCTTTCTTT CAWSHAGEKLNTEAFF